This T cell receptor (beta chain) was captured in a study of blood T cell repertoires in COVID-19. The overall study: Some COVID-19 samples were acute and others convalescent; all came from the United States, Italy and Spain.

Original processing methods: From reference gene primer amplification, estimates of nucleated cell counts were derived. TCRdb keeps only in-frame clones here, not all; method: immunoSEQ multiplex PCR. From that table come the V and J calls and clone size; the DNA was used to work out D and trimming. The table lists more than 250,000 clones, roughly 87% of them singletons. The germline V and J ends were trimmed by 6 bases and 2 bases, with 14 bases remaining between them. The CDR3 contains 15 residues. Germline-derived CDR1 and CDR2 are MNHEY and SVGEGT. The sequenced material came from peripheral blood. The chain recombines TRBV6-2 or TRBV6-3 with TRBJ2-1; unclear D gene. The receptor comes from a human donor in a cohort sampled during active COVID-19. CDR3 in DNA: TGTGCCAGCAGCCTTCTGGCGGCGGCCTACAATGAGCAGTTCTTC. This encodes CASSLLAAAYNEQFF.